These 18 T cell receptor beta chains share one sample of origin, sequenced in a study of blood T cell repertoires in COVID-19. Here immunoSEQ multiplex PCR was the method, and the copy in TCRdb shows in-frame clones only, minus some. The table lists 150,000 to 190,000 clones, 80% to 90% of them singletons. Sequencing used peripheral blood. These receptors originate from a middle-aged woman with acute or convalescent COVID-19.

V is TRBV7-6 and J is TRBJ2-1; 9 bases fit TRBD1. The CDR3 runs to 20 residues. V gave up 5 bases and J gave up 1 base; unmatched junction bases: 18. Germline V gene data show CDR1 as SGHVS and CDR2 as FNYEAQ. This CDR3 reads CASSPPQTSRGTGSYNEQFF. CDR3 bases: TGTGCCAGCAGCCCCCCCCAAACCTCGCGCGGGACAGGGTCCTACAATGAGCAGTTCTTC.

The V and J genes are TRBV27 and TRBJ2-2, with TRBD1 matching 10 bases. This CDR3 region has 18 residues. V gave up 6 bases and J gave up 5 bases; unmatched junction bases: 15. Per the germline V gene, CDR1 is MNHEY and CDR2 is SMNVEV (reference sequence). This CDR3 reads CASRRRDRGPGYTGELFF. The DNA of the CDR3 is TGTGCCAGCAGGAGACGGGACAGGGGCCCCGGTTATACCGGGGAGCTGTTTTTT.

The gene calls are TRBV5-1 and TRBJ2-1; 8 bases fit TRBD1. Losses at the gene ends were 5 bases for V and 9 bases for J; bases not matched to a gene: 13. Germline V gives CDR1 SGHRS, CDR2 YFSETQ. CDR3 length equals 15 residues. DNA of the CDR3: TGCGCCAGCAGTGGGATCCGGACAGGGATTAGTGAGCAGTTCTTC. Translating gives CASSGIRTGISEQFF.

The rearrangement uses TRBV11-3 and TRBJ2-1; 11 bases align to TRBD2. This CDR3 region has 19 residues. V gave up 1 base and J gave up 8 bases; unmatched junction bases: 16. Germline V CDR1 and CDR2: SGHNT, YENEEA. This chain's CDR3 is CASSLGQYGAGLAAHEQFF. The CDR3 DNA is TGTGCCAGCAGCTTAGGACAATATGGGGCGGGACTAGCGGCCCATGAGCAGTTCTTC.

This chain uses TRBV3-1 (or the pseudogene TRBV3-2) with TRBJ2-3, with TRBD2 identical over 7 bases. The CDR3 contains 15 residues. Germline CDR1 reads LGHDT; CDR2 reads YNNKEL (reference sequence). V shed 4 bases, J shed 1 base, and the junction held 5 bases outside the gene matches. The CDR3 bases are TGTGCCAGCAGCCGGGGGGGATCGGGCACAGATACGCAGTATTTT. Translating gives CASSRGGSGTDTQYF.

The J gene is TRBJ2-7, the V gene TRBV21-1; TRBD2, as called in the table, went unchecked against the DNA. TRBV21-1 is a listed pseudogene. The CDR3 spans 15 residues. The CDR3 sequence is CASSKGVPFTYEQYF. The CDR3, as DNA: TGTGCCAGCAGCAAGGGAGTGCCATTCACCTACGAGCAGTACTTC.

The V and J genes are TRBV18 and TRBJ1-5, with 12 bases fitting TRBD1. Trimming cost V 4 bases and J 7 bases; bases outside gene matches: 5. CDR1 KGHSH and CDR2 LQKENI come from the germline V gene. CDR3 length equals 15 residues. The CDR3 DNA reads as TGTGCCAGCTCACAGGGACAGGGGGCAGGCCAGCCCCAGCATTTT. Translating gives CASSQGQGAGQPQHF.

This chain joins TRBV10-3 and TRBJ2-7; the D gene is possibly TRBD1 (6 bases). Looked up from germline, CDR1 is ENHRY and CDR2 is SYGVKD. V lost 3 bases and J lost 4, with 16 bases in between. The CDR3 loop spans 15 amino acids. CDR3 DNA: TGTGCCATCAGTGACCGAAGTGAACAGGGATACGAGCAGTACTTC. Translated, it gives CAISDRSEQGYEQYF.

V gene TRBV6-5 combines with J gene TRBJ1-6, with D unresolved. CDR1 and CDR2 (germline): MNHEY, SVGAGI. Trimming shortened V by 7 bases and J by 15 bases, and 22 bases separated the two germline ends. The CDR3 spans 14 residues. CDR3 in DNA: TGTGCCAGCATTCAAGGAATTCGAGGCGGTCTCCTCCACTTT. It yields the protein CASIQGIRGGLLHF.

The chain carries TRBV20-1 and TRBJ2-7; the match to TRBD1 covers 9 bases. The trim removed 3 bases at V and 3 bases at J, leaving 6 bases unmatched. Germline lookup yields CDR1 DFQATT and CDR2 SNEGSKA (reference sequence). This CDR3 region has 14 residues. This CDR3 reads CSASSGQGFYEQYF. The CDR3, as DNA: TGCAGTGCTAGTTCGGGACAGGGTTTCTACGAGCAGTACTTC.

V usage is TRBV4-2 and J usage is TRBJ1-3; no clear D. CDR1 LGHNA and CDR2 YNFKEQ come from the germline V gene. V lost 6 bases and J 3 bases, leaving 12 bases between the germline ends. The CDR3 contains 14 residues. CDR3 protein: CASSSRSGGNTIYF. In DNA, the CDR3 is TGTGCCAGCAGTTCTCGTTCCGGTGGAAACACCATATATTTT.

V is TRBV24-1 and J is TRBJ2-3; D gene uncertain. The CDR3 contains 13 residues. CDR1 is KGHDR and CDR2 is SFDVKD in the germline V gene. Trimming removed 5 bases from V and 5 bases from J, with 10 bases in between. CDR3 in amino acids: CATSGRVGDTQYF. The CDR3 nucleotides read TGTGCCACCAGTGGTAGAGTTGGAGATACGCAGTATTTT.

This sequence joins TRBV19 and TRBJ1-3, with a weak D call TRBD1 (5 bases). V lost 9 bases and J lost 2, with 11 bases in between. This CDR3 contains 13 residues. Germline CDR1 is LNHDA and CDR2 is SQIVND (reference sequence). Here the CDR3 reads CASSSGAGNTIYF. DNA for the CDR3: TGTGCCAGCTCATCGGGGGCTGGAAACACCATATATTTT.

This chain links TRBV28 with TRBJ1-4; 9 bases line up with TRBD1. The V and J ends lost 5 bases and 4 bases, in that order; junction bases with no gene match: 5. The CDR3 runs to 15 residues. The germline V gene encodes CDR1 MDHEN and CDR2 SYDVKM. CDR3 nucleotides: TGTGCCAGCAGTCCCCCGACAGGGGGTAATGAAAAACTGTTTTTT. This codes for CASSPPTGGNEKLFF.

V is TRBV9 and J is TRBJ2-1, with D hard to call. Trimming took off 0 bases at V and 3 bases at J, with 7 bases between the two ends. Germline assignment: CDR1 SGDLS and CDR2 YYNGEE. This CDR3 contains 14 residues. CDR3 nucleotides: TGTGCCAGCAGCGTAGGCGGCCTCTACAATGAGCAGTTCTTC. This gives the protein CASSVGGLYNEQFF.

The J gene is TRBJ1-1, the V gene TRBV24-1, with 9 bases matching TRBD1. This CDR3 has 13 amino acids. V shed 6 bases and J 4 bases; nucleotides not matched to a gene: 2. Germline V CDR1 and CDR2: KGHDR, SFDVKD. The DNA of the CDR3 is TGTGCCACCAGTCGGACAGGGGTCACTGAAGCTTTCTTT. Its translation: CATSRTGVTEAFF.

The chain joins TRBV5-8 to TRBJ2-5, with D maybe TRBD1 (5 bases). V was cut by 2 bases and J by 2 bases, with 22 bases left in between. This CDR3 has 18 residues. Germline V gives CDR1 SGHTS, CDR2 YDEGEE. The CDR3: CASSFQLGATSLQETQYF. The CDR3 DNA sequence: TGTGCCAGCAGCTTTCAACTTGGGGCGACCAGCCTACAAGAGACCCAGTACTTC.

The chain carries TRBV9 and TRBJ1-4; 8 bases line up with TRBD1. CDR3 length: 15 amino acids. Germline V CDR1 and CDR2: SGDLS, YYNGEE. J gave up 8 bases and V 2 bases, and 8 bases lay outside the gene matches. The CDR3: CASSVQGAEKEKLFF. CDR3 coding DNA: TGTGCCAGCAGCGTGCAGGGGGCCGAAAAAGAAAAACTGTTTTTT. Supplemented by reference TRBV9 and TRBJ1-4, the full variable domain reads DSGVTQTPKHLITATGQRVTLRCSPRSGDLSVYWYQQSLDQGLQFLIQYYNGEERAKGNILERFSAQQFPDLHSELNLSSLELGDSALYFCASSVQGAEKEKLFFGSGTQLSVL.